This T cell receptor (beta chain) is from a study of T cell responses to AZD1222 COVID-19 vaccine. Some clones are missing from TCRdb's copy, which holds only in-frame ones; the method was immunoSEQ multiplex PCR. In the table there are more than 80,000 clones, around 88% of which are singletons. Study-wide points: Researchers took repertoire samples only after the peak T cell response had come. An increase in Spike-specific TCR breadth and depth was observed after two AZD1222 doses. With dominance at 160-218 and 743-854, vaccine-associated CD4 TCRs spanned spike.

A remark on this clone: Its antigen is currently unknown.

This CDR3 spans 15 amino acids. Losses at the gene ends were 0 bases for V and 2 bases for J; bases not matched to a gene: 4. The germline V gene encodes CDR1 GTSNPN and CDR2 SVGIG (reference sequence). The clonotype originates from an adult in good health. This chain links TRBV30 with TRBJ2-3, with 8 positions matching TRBD2. This specimen was peripheral blood, taken on day 0 of MenACWY control vaccination. The DNA for the CDR3 is TGTGCCTGGAGTGTTGGGCGGGGGGACACAGATACGCAGTATTTT. Protein: CAWSVGRGDTDTQYF.